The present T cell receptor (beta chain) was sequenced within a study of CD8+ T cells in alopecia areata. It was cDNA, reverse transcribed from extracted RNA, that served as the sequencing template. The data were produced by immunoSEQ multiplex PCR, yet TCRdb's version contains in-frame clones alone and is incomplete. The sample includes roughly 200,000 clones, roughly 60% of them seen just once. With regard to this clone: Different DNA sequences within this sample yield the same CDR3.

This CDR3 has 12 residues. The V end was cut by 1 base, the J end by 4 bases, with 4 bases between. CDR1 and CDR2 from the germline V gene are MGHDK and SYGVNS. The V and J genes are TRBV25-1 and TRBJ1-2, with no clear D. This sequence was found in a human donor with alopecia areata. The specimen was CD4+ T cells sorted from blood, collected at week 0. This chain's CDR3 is CASSESVYGYTF. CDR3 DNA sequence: TGTGCCAGCAGTGAATCCGTCTATGGCTACACCTTC.